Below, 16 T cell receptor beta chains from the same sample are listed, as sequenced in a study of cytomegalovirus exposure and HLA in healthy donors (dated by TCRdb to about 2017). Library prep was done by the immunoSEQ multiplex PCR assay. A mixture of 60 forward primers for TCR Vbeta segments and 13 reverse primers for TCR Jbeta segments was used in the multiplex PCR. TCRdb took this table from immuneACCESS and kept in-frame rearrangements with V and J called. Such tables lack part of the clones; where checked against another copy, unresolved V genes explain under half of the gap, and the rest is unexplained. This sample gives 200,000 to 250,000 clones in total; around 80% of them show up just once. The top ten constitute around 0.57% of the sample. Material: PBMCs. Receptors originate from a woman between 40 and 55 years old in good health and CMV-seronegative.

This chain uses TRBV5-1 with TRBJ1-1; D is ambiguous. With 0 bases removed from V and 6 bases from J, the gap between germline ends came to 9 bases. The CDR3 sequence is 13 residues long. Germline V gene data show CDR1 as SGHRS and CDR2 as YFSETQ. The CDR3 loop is CASSLVREAEAFF. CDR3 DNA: TGCGCCAGCAGCTTGGTGCGGGAAGCTGAAGCTTTCTTT.

CDR3 bases: TGTGCCAGCAGTTTATTAGTTGCCGCTGGAAACACCATATATTTT. Translated, it gives CASSLLVAAGNTIYF. The rearrangement joins TRBV28 to TRBJ1-3, with D unresolved. Germline V gene sequence: CDR1 MDHEN, CDR2 SYDVKM. The CDR3 loop spans 15 amino acids. V gave up 1 base and J gave up 2 bases, with 9 bases separating them.

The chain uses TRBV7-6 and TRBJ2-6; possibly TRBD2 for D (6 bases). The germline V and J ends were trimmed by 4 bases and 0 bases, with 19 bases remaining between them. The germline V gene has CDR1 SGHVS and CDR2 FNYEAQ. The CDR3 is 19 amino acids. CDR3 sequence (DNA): TGTGCCAGCAGCTACCGTGGAAGGGACTTTTTCTCTGGGGCCAACGTCCTGACTTTC. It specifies CASSYRGRDFFSGANVLTF.

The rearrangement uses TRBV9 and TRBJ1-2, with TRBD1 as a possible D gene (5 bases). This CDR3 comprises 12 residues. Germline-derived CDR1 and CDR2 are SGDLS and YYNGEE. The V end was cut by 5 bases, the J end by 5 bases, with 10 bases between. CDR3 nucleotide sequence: TGTGCCAGCAGTCCCGGGGGGTATGGCTACACCTTC. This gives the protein CASSPGGYGYTF.

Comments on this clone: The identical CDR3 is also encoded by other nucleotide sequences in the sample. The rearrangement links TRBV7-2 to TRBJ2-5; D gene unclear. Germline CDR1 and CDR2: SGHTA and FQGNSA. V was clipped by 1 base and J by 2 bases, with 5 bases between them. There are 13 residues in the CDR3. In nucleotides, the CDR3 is TGTGCCAGCAGCTTAGAACTGCAAGAGACCCAGTACTTC. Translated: CASSLELQETQYF. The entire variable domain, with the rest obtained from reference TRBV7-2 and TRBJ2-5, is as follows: GAGVSQSPSNKVTEKGKDVELRCDPISGHTALYWYRQSLGQGLEFLIYFQGNSAPDKSGLPSDRFSAERTGGSVSTLTIQRTQQEDSAVYLCASSLELQETQYFGPGTRLLVL.

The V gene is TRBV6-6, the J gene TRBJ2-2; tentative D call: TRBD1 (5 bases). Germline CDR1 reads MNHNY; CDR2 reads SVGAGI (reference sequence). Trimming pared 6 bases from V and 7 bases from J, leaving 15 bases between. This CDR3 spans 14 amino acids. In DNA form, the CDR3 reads TGTGCCAGCAGCCAGGGTTTGAAATTCGGGGAGCTGTTTTTT. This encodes CASSQGLKFGELFF.

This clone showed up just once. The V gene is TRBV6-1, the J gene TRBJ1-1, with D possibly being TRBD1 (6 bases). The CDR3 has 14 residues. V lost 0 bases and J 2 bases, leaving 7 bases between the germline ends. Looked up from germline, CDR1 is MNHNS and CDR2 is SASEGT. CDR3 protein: CASSEAGGNTEAFF. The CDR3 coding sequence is TGTGCCAGCAGTGAAGCAGGGGGAAACACTGAAGCTTTCTTT.

The DNA of the CDR3 is TGCGCCAGCAGCCAAGACATCGGGACAGGTTCGACAGATACGCAGTATTTT. It specifies CASSQDIGTGSTDTQYF. The rearrangement links TRBV4-3 to TRBJ2-3; TRBD1 agrees at 8 bases. V trimming: 0 bases; J trimming: 3 bases; junction bases outside the gene matches: 8. CDR1 is LGHNA and CDR2 is YSLEER in the germline V gene. The CDR3 covers 17 residues.

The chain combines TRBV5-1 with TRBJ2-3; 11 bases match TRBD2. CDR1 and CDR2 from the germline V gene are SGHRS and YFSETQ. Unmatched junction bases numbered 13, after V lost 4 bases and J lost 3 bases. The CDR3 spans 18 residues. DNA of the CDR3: TGCGCCAGCAGCATTAATCCTCCTAGCGGGGGGATGACAGATACGCAGTATTTT. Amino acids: CASSINPPSGGMTDTQYF.

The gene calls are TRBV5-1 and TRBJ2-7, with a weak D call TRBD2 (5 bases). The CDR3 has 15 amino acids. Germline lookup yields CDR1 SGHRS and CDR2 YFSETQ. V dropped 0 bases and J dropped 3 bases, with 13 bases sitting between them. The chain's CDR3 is CASSLEVIGSYEQYF. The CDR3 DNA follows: TGCGCCAGCAGCTTGGAGGTTATTGGGAGCTACGAGCAGTACTTC.

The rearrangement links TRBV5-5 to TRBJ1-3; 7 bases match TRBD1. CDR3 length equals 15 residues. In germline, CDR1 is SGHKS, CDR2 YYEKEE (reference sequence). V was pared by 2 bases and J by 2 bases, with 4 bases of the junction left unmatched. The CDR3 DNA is TGTGCCAGCAGCTTTGACAGGGAAACTGGAAACACCATATATTTT. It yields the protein CASSFDRETGNTIYF.

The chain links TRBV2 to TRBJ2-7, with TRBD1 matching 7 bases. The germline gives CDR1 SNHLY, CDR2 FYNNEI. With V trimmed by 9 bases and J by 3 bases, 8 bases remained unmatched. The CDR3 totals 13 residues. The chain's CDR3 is CASSRDSFYEQYF. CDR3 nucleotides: TGTGCCAGTAGTAGGGACAGTTTCTACGAGCAGTACTTC.

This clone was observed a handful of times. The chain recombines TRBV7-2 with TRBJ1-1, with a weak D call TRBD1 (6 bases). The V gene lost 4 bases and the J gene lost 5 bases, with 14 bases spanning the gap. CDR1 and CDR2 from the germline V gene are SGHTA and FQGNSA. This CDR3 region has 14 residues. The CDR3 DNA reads TGTGCCAGCAGCTCCCGGGGGGGCTTGACTGAAGCTTTCTTT. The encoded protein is CASSSRGGLTEAFF. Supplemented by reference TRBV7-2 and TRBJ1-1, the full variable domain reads GAGVSQSPSNKVTEKGKDVELRCDPISGHTALYWYRQSLGQGLEFLIYFQGNSAPDKSGLPSDRFSAERTGGSVSTLTIQRTQQEDSAVYLCASSSRGGLTEAFFGQGTRLTVV.

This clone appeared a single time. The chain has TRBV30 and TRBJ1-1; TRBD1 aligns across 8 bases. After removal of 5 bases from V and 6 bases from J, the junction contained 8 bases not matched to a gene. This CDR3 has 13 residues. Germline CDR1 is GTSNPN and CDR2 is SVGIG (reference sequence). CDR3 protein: CAWGGQAGAEAFF. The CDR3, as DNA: TGTGCCTGGGGGGGACAGGCGGGAGCTGAAGCTTTCTTT.

CDR3 DNA: TGTGCCAGCAGTTTGGCTAGCGGGGGGGCCAGGTCCTACGAGCAGTACTTC. Its translation: CASSLASGGARSYEQYF. The chain combines TRBV28 with TRBJ2-7, with 12 nucleotides matching TRBD2. V dropped 3 bases and J dropped 1; count of bases not matched to a gene: 7. Germline CDR1 and CDR2: MDHEN and SYDVKM. This CDR3 is 17 amino acids long.

CDR3: CASSEYRGQPQHF. Here the CDR3 DNA reads TGTGCCAGCAGTGAATACAGGGGACAGCCCCAGCATTTT. This sequence joins TRBV2 and TRBJ1-5; TRBD1 aligns across 7 bases. The CDR3 runs 13 residues. J was trimmed by 7 bases and V by 2 bases; bases with no gene match: 2. CDR1 SNHLY and CDR2 FYNNEI come from the germline V gene.